These 18 T cell receptor beta chains were sequenced from one sample in a study of PD-L1 blockade in urothelial cancer. Time point defined: pretreatment peripheral blood. Some clones are missing from TCRdb's copy, which holds only in-frame ones; the method was immunoSEQ multiplex PCR. This sample has fewer than 65,000 clones, with 80% to 90% found just once. Sequences were derived from PBMCs, sampled around atezolizumab (anti-PD-L1) treatment. All receptors come from a man aged 65-85 years with urothelial cancer.

The CDR3 reads CSAHNGEAFF. The CDR3 DNA is TGCAGTGCTCATAACGGTGAAGCTTTCTTT. The gene calls are TRBV20-1 and TRBJ1-1; no clear D gene. This CDR3 spans 10 amino acids. Trimming removed 5 bases from V and 7 bases from J, with 8 bases in between. Germline V gene lookup returns CDR1 DFQATT and CDR2 SNEGSKA (reference sequence).

This sequence joins TRBV6-1 and TRBJ2-7; unclear D gene. V dropped 10 bases and J dropped 2 bases, with 15 bases sitting between them. Germline V gene lookup returns CDR1 MNHNS and CDR2 SASEGT. The CDR3 has 13 residues. The CDR3 spells CATRGVSPYEQYF. The CDR3, as DNA: TGTGCCACTAGAGGAGTGTCCCCCTACGAGCAGTACTTC.

V and J are TRBV2 and TRBJ2-2, with D unresolved. CDR1 is SNHLY and CDR2 is FYNNEI in the germline V gene. Trimming shortened V by 7 bases and J by 1 base, and 4 bases separated the two germline ends. The CDR3 is 12 amino acids. CDR3 region: CASTGNTGELFF. CDR3 DNA sequence: TGTGCCAGCACCGGGAACACCGGGGAGCTGTTTTTT.

This clone is a singleton in its sample. This chain joins TRBV4-2 and TRBJ1-1; no definite D call. The V gene's germline CDR1 is LGHNA and CDR2 YNFKEQ. The CDR3 has 15 residues. V was pared by 3 bases and J by 1 base, with 12 bases between. The CDR3 protein is CASSQDPLRNTEAFF. The CDR3 nucleotides read TGTGCCAGCAGCCAGGATCCACTACGGAACACTGAAGCTTTCTTT.

This clone has just one count. V gene TRBV4-1 combines with J gene TRBJ2-2; maybe TRBD1 (5 bases). This CDR3 contains 16 residues. Germline V gives CDR1 MGHRA, CDR2 YSYEKL. V was trimmed by 0 bases and J by 1 base, leaving 9 bases between them. In nucleotides, the CDR3 is TGCGCCAGCAGCCAAGACGCAGGACAGAACACCGGGGAGCTGTTTTTT. Translating it yields CASSQDAGQNTGELFF.

V usage is TRBV10-2 and J usage is TRBJ2-3; TRBD2 agrees at 10 bases. The CDR3 consists of 16 residues. Germline trimming cut 3 bases from V and 6 bases from J; bases unmatched to any gene: 9. The germline gives CDR1 WSHSY, CDR2 SAAADI. The CDR3 loop is CASSEASGSFSDTQYF. CDR3 DNA: TGCGCCAGCAGTGAAGCTAGCGGGAGTTTTTCTGATACGCAGTATTTT.

The rearrangement links TRBV4-3 to TRBJ1-2, with D perhaps TRBD1 (5 bases). Looked up from germline, CDR1 is LGHNA and CDR2 is YSLEER. The CDR3 is 14 amino acids. V lost 0 bases and J 13 bases, leaving 18 bases between the germline ends. Written as DNA, the CDR3 is TGCGCCAGCAGCCAAGATCGTAGCGGGGGGAGCTGCACCTTC. It encodes CASSQDRSGGSCTF.

CDR3 DNA sequence: TGTGCCTGGACCAGCTCCACAGGGGGTGACGCTTTCTTT. It specifies CAWTSSTGGDAFF. The chain uses TRBV30 and TRBJ1-1, with 8 bases aligning to TRBD1. The CDR3 length is 13 residues. Per germline, CDR1 GTSNPN and CDR2 SVGIG (reference sequence). The V and J ends lost 4 bases and 11 bases, in that order; junction bases with no gene match: 12.

The chain couples TRBV13 to TRBJ2-7; 10 bases fit TRBD2. CDR1 is PRHDT, CDR2 FYEKMQ, per germline (reference sequence). J gave up 3 bases and V 3 bases, and 8 bases lay outside the gene matches. The CDR3 sequence is 16 residues long. As DNA, the CDR3 is TGTGCCAGCAGCTTGTTCACTAGCGGGAAAAACTACGAGCAGTACTTC. It translates to CASSLFTSGKNYEQYF.

The gene calls are TRBV18 and TRBJ1-2; D remains ambiguous. Germline loops: CDR1 KGHSH, CDR2 LQKENI. The ends were cut back, 1 base at V and 2 bases at J, with 11 bases in the middle. The CDR3 loop spans 15 amino acids. In DNA form, the CDR3 reads TGTGCCAGCTCACCACAGCCATCTCCCAACTATGGCTACACCTTC. Amino acids: CASSPQPSPNYGYTF.

CDR3 sequence reads: CASSLASTGSTQYF. CDR3 DNA: TGCGCCAGCAGCTTGGCGTCGACAGGGAGTACGCAGTATTTT. This rearrangement joins TRBV5-1 to TRBJ2-3, with TRBD1 identical over 7 bases. Germline V gene data show CDR1 as SGHRS and CDR2 as YFSETQ. The trim removed 0 bases at V and 8 bases at J, leaving 6 bases unmatched. The CDR3 is 14 residues long.

This rearrangement joins TRBV6-1 to TRBJ1-4, with D possibly being TRBD1 (6 bases). The CDR3 sequence is 14 residues long. The V end lost 7 bases, the J end lost 8 bases, and 17 bases lay between the germline ends. Germline V lookup: CDR1 MNHNS, CDR2 SASEGT. The CDR3: CASTKGDVGEKLFF. The CDR3 region has the DNA TGTGCCAGCACTAAGGGGGACGTAGGAGAAAAACTGTTTTTT.

The V gene is TRBV14, the J gene TRBJ1-2; perhaps TRBD1 as D (6 bases). This CDR3 is built from 14 residues. Trimming took 6 bases from V and 13 from J, leaving 24 bases between them. Per the germline V gene, CDR1 is SGHDN and CDR2 is FVKESK. CDR3 bases: TGTGCCAGCAGTTTCGGTCGCGGGGGGCGAGGCCTCACCTTC. Its translation: CASSFGRGGRGLTF.

CDR3 DNA sequence: TGTGCCAGCAGTCCACTGGATAGCGGGAGGAATGTGTGCGAGCAGTACTTC. Translating gives CASSPLDSGRNVCEQYF. This sequence joins TRBV28 and TRBJ2-7, with 10 bases that match TRBD2. Germline V gene lookup returns CDR1 MDHEN and CDR2 SYDVKM. J lost 6 bases, V lost 5 bases, and 16 bases had no gene match. The CDR3 consists of 17 residues.

J is TRBJ2-2 and V is TRBV5-6; D gene uncertain. This CDR3 region has 18 residues. Germline V CDR1 and CDR2: SGHDT, YYEEEE. V lost 1 base and J 1 base, leaving 17 bases between the germline ends. In nucleotides, the CDR3 is TGTGCCAGCAGCTTGAAGGTGCCGGGTCCGTTGAACACCGGGGAGCTGTTTTTT. Protein sequence: CASSLKVPGPLNTGELFF.

CDR3 sequence: CASSRQGPGANVLTF. For the CDR3, the DNA is TGTGCCAGCAGCAGACAGGGTCCTGGGGCCAACGTCCTGACTTTC. The rearrangement links TRBV28 to TRBJ2-6; 7 bases match TRBD1. V shed 6 bases and J 2 bases; nucleotides not matched to a gene: 4. The CDR3 covers 15 residues. From germline, CDR1 is MDHEN and CDR2 SYDVKM.

This chain links TRBV5-5 with TRBJ2-2; D may be TRBD1 (6 bases). Deletions cut 1 base from V and 6 bases from J, with 10 bases between. Looked up from germline, CDR1 is SGHKS and CDR2 is YYEKEE (reference sequence). The CDR3 contains 14 residues. CDR3 coding DNA: TGTGCCAGCAGCTTGTGGGGGCGCGCCGGGGAGCTGTTTTTT. Amino acids: CASSLWGRAGELFF. Looking up the rest from reference TRBV5-5 and TRBJ2-2 gives the full variable domain: DAGVTQSPTHLIKTRGQQVTLRCSPISGHKSVSWYQQVLGQGPQFIFQYYEKEERGRGNFPDRFSARQFPNYSSELNVNALLLGDSALYLCASSLWGRAGELFFGEGSRLTVL.

This chain links TRBV5-1 with TRBJ2-1; 7 positions agree with TRBD1. Germline V gene sequence: CDR1 SGHRS, CDR2 YFSETQ. The CDR3 runs to 14 residues. Unmatched junction bases numbered 11, after V lost 4 bases and J lost 10 bases. CDR3 sequence (DNA): TGCGCCAGCAGCCTCCGACAGGGCGGTGGGGAGCAGTTCTTC. As protein: CASSLRQGGGEQFF.